These 25 T cell receptor beta chains share one sample of origin, sequenced in a study of T cell changes during pregnancy in multiple sclerosis. Profiling relied on immunoSEQ multiplex PCR, and the TCRdb table lists in-frame clones only, not all of them. Of over 12,000 clones in the sample, around 85% are singletons; the top ten hold 19%. The source was CD8+ T cells from peripheral blood mononuclear cells, collected in the first trimester of pregnancy. Every receptor here comes from a female donor with multiple sclerosis, enrolled in a pregnancy study.

This sequence joins TRBV18 and TRBJ2-5; TRBD2 is a possible D gene (5 bases). This CDR3 region has 12 residues. V lost 5 bases and J lost 7, with 11 bases in between. Germline CDR1 reads KGHSH; CDR2 reads LQKENI. CDR3 sequence reads: CASSVPGVTQYF. The CDR3, as DNA: TGTGCCAGCTCAGTCCCCGGGGTGACCCAGTACTTC.

V gene TRBV4-2 combines with J gene TRBJ1-1, with a weak D call TRBD1 (5 bases). The CDR3 is 14 amino acids. Germline assignment: CDR1 LGHNA and CDR2 YNFKEQ. With 4 bases removed from V and 7 bases from J, the gap between germline ends came to 16 bases. The CDR3 is CASSPLGGRDEAFF. The DNA for the CDR3 is TGTGCCAGCAGCCCCCTCGGGGGACGCGATGAAGCTTTCTTT.

This chain joins TRBV6-6 and TRBJ2-7; D perhaps matches TRBD1 (5 bases). This CDR3 spans 16 amino acids. V gave up 1 base and J gave up 0 bases, with 13 bases separating them. Germline V gene sequence: CDR1 MNHNY, CDR2 SVGAGI (reference sequence). CDR3 in DNA: TGTGCCAGCAGTTACTTTGTCGGACATAGCTCCTACGAGCAGTACTTC. The encoded protein is CASSYFVGHSSYEQYF.

The chain couples TRBV27 to TRBJ2-2, with 7 nucleotides matching TRBD1. This CDR3 comprises 16 residues. V gave up 5 bases and J gave up 0 bases; unmatched junction bases: 6. The germline V gene encodes CDR1 MNHEY and CDR2 SMNVEV (reference sequence). The CDR3, as DNA: TGTGCCAGCAGTCCAAGACAGGGAGCGAACACCGGGGAGCTGTTTTTT. This encodes CASSPRQGANTGELFF.

This rearrangement joins TRBV14 to TRBJ2-1; D perhaps matches TRBD2 (5 bases). CDR3 size: 15 residues. Germline-derived CDR1 and CDR2 are SGHDN and FVKESK. V was trimmed by 4 bases and J by 1 base, leaving 11 bases between them. CDR3 sequence (DNA): TGTGCCAGCAGCCCGGGGATCTCTTCCTACAATGAGCAGTTCTTC. Translating it yields CASSPGISSYNEQFF.

This clone occurred once. The chain combines TRBV5-6 with TRBJ2-1; D is perhaps TRBD2 (6 bases). V was pared by 6 bases and J by 0 bases, with 16 bases between. Germline CDR1 is SGHDT and CDR2 is YYEEEE. This CDR3 is 16 amino acids long. The CDR3 bases are TGTGCCAGCATCCGGGGGACCGGGCACTCCTACAATGAGCAGTTCTTC. Translating gives CASIRGTGHSYNEQFF.

This clone occurred a few times. The genes are TRBV6-4 and TRBJ2-2; D gene uncertain. Looked up from germline, CDR1 is MRHNA and CDR2 is SNTAGT. The CDR3 covers 13 residues. V was shortened by 4 bases and J by 3 bases, with 6 bases between the two germline ends. CDR3 residues: CASSAQDTGELFF. The CDR3, as DNA: TGTGCCAGCAGTGCTCAGGACACCGGGGAGCTGTTTTTT.

The gene calls are TRBV5-5 and TRBJ1-1; D gene ambiguous. The CDR3 is 14 amino acids. Germline assignment: CDR1 SGHKS and CDR2 YYEKEE (reference sequence). Trimming stripped 0 bases from V and 5 bases from J, with 11 bases between. The CDR3 reads CASSLASGGTEAFF. CDR3 bases: TGTGCCAGCAGCTTGGCCTCGGGAGGGACTGAAGCTTTCTTT.

The sample holds a few counts of this clone. This chain joins TRBV4-1 and TRBJ1-5; the D gene is possibly TRBD1 (5 bases). The CDR3 loop spans 15 amino acids. From germline, CDR1 is MGHRA and CDR2 YSYEKL. V lost 0 bases to trimming and J lost 6 bases, with 12 bases between them. The CDR3 DNA follows: TGCGCCAGCAGCCAAGAACTAAGGGGCAGTCAGCCCCAGCATTTT. Its protein is CASSQELRGSQPQHF.

The gene calls are TRBV7-9 and TRBJ1-5; 7 bases line up with TRBD1. CDR3 length: 16 amino acids. The germline CDR1 and CDR2 sequences are SEHNR and FQNEAQ (reference sequence). V trimming: 4 bases; J trimming: 2 bases; junction bases outside the gene matches: 8. CDR3 protein: CASSSSDGQGNQPQHF. DNA of the CDR3: TGTGCCAGCAGCTCATCCGACGGACAGGGCAATCAGCCCCAGCATTTT.

The chain uses TRBV6-5 and TRBJ2-7; D not resolved. This CDR3 region has 14 residues. V gave up 0 bases and J gave up 1 base, with 7 bases separating them. The germline V gene encodes CDR1 MNHEY and CDR2 SVGAGI. Written as DNA, the CDR3 is TGTGCCAGCAGTTACTCGAGCGATTCCTACGAGCAGTACTTC. Its translation is CASSYSSDSYEQYF.

V gene TRBV27 combines with J gene TRBJ2-1; D gene unclear. Germline lookup yields CDR1 MNHEY and CDR2 SMNVEV (reference sequence). This CDR3 has 13 residues. V lost 3 bases, J lost 0 bases, and 3 bases lay in between. CDR3 sequence: CASSFSSYNEQFF. CDR3 bases: TGTGCCAGCAGTTTTAGCTCCTACAATGAGCAGTTCTTC.

This clone appeared once. The chain employs TRBV27 and TRBJ1-1; 8 bases align to TRBD1. Germline CDR1 is MNHEY and CDR2 is SMNVEV (reference sequence). Trimming took 8 bases from V and 1 from J; bases not matched to a gene: 3. The CDR3 totals 13 residues. The CDR3 DNA is TGTGCCAGCTACGGGACAGGGAACACTGAAGCTTTCTTT. It yields the protein CASYGTGNTEAFF.

The rearrangement uses TRBV2 and TRBJ1-1, with 8 bases identical to TRBD1. V trimming: 4 bases; J trimming: 1 base; junction bases outside the gene matches: 2. The CDR3 length is 14 residues. Germline V gene data show CDR1 as SNHLY and CDR2 as FYNNEI. The chain's CDR3 is CASSADRGNTEAFF. The DNA of the CDR3 is TGTGCCAGCAGTGCCGACAGGGGGAACACTGAAGCTTTCTTT.

The V gene is TRBV2, the J gene TRBJ2-3; D may be TRBD1 (6 bases). The CDR3 consists of 16 residues. Germline assignment: CDR1 SNHLY and CDR2 FYNNEI. V was trimmed by 10 bases and J by 3 bases, leaving 23 bases between them. CDR3 DNA sequence: TGTGCCACCCTCTACCGCCTAGAGGGGGTGACAGATACGCAGTATTTT. The encoded protein is CATLYRLEGVTDTQYF.

There are a few counts of this clone. This sequence joins TRBV15 and TRBJ1-2, with 7 nucleotides matching TRBD1. V lost 0 bases and J lost 5; bases outside the gene matches: 12. CDR1 and CDR2 (germline): LNHNV, YYDKDF (reference sequence). There are 17 residues in the CDR3. In nucleotides, the CDR3 is TGTGCCACCAGCAGAGATAGGGAGACAGGGAAATGGTATGGCTACACCTTC. This translates into CATSRDRETGKWYGYTF.

The rearrangement links TRBV7-9 to TRBJ2-7, with TRBD2 matching over 8 bases. The CDR3 length is 15 residues. With V trimmed by 5 bases and J by 5 bases, 11 bases remained unmatched. Germline V CDR1 and CDR2: SEHNR, FQNEAQ (reference sequence). The CDR3 DNA follows: TGTGCCAGCAGCCCCCGCGGCGGGAGGCTCCACGAGCAGTACTTC. Translating it yields CASSPRGGRLHEQYF.

V gene TRBV28 combines with J gene TRBJ1-2, with D possibly being TRBD1 (6 bases). The CDR3 sequence is 16 residues long. Germline CDR1 reads MDHEN; CDR2 reads SYDVKM. V was trimmed by 4 bases and J by 3 bases, leaving 18 bases between them. For the CDR3, the DNA is TGTGCCAGCAGTTCCTACAGGGATGGGTTCCACTATGGCTACACCTTC. Translation: CASSSYRDGFHYGYTF.

V and J are TRBV6-1 and TRBJ2-7, with D perhaps matching TRBD1 (5 bases). The V end lost 5 bases, the J end lost 3 bases, and 11 bases lay between the germline ends. CDR1 and CDR2 from the germline V gene are MNHNS and SASEGT. The CDR3 is 13 amino acids. CDR3 sequence: CASSLIRGYEQYF. The CDR3, as DNA: TGTGCCAGCAGTTTAATAAGGGGCTACGAGCAGTACTTC.

The rearrangement links TRBV27 to TRBJ2-7; 8 nucleotides line up with TRBD1. CDR1 and CDR2 from the germline V gene are MNHEY and SMNVEV (reference sequence). J lost 7 bases, V lost 5 bases, and 4 bases had no gene match. The CDR3 runs 12 residues. The CDR3 sequence: CASSRTGREQYF. DNA of the CDR3: TGTGCCAGCAGTCGGACAGGGAGGGAGCAGTACTTC.

This rearrangement joins TRBV4-2 to TRBJ2-1; no firm D call. This CDR3 contains 12 residues. V was pared by 0 bases and J by 8 bases, with 5 bases between. Germline CDR1 reads LGHNA; CDR2 reads YNFKEQ. The CDR3 sequence: CASSQDGYEQFF. DNA of the CDR3: TGTGCCAGCAGCCAAGACGGGTATGAGCAGTTCTTC.

This clone was observed once. The chain combines TRBV2 with TRBJ2-7, with D maybe TRBD1 (5 bases). Germline V gives CDR1 SNHLY, CDR2 FYNNEI. V lost 2 bases and J 2 bases, leaving 10 bases between the germline ends. This CDR3 is 14 amino acids long. Written as DNA, the CDR3 is TGTGCCAGCAGTGAACTCCAGGGCACCTACGAGCAGTACTTC. Encoded protein: CASSELQGTYEQYF.

This clone has a handful of counts. The rearrangement links TRBV5-1 to TRBJ2-7, with TRBD1 as a possible D gene (8 bases). V dropped 7 bases and J dropped 4 bases, with 21 bases sitting between them. This CDR3 region has 15 residues. CDR1 is SGHRS and CDR2 is YFSETQ in the germline V gene. CDR3 amino acids: CASGQRQGRAYEQYF. For the CDR3, the DNA is TGCGCCAGCGGACAAAGACAGGGGAGGGCTTACGAGCAGTACTTC.

The rearrangement joins TRBV27 to TRBJ2-2; D is unclear. V was trimmed by 5 bases and J by 3 bases, leaving 10 bases between them. This CDR3 has 14 amino acids. Germline loops: CDR1 MNHEY, CDR2 SMNVEV (reference sequence). The CDR3 loop reads CASSHIADTGELFF. CDR3 nucleotides: TGTGCCAGCAGTCATATAGCAGACACCGGGGAGCTGTTTTTT.

This clone occurred once. CDR3 in DNA: TGTGCCAGCAGCGTAGAGGGGTCCGGGGAGCTGTTTTTT. Translating it yields CASSVEGSGELFF. V and J are TRBV9 and TRBJ2-2; the D gene is possibly TRBD1 (5 bases). Germline CDR1 and CDR2: SGDLS and YYNGEE. The CDR3 is 13 amino acids. Trimming cost V 0 bases and J 6 bases, with 6 bases left between them.